The source of this TCR beta chain is a study of blood T cell repertoires in COVID-19. About the research overall: Italy, Spain and the United States were the sources of the convalescent and acute COVID-19 samples.

Germline lookup yields CDR1 SNHLY and CDR2 FYNNEI. The CDR3 loop spans 16 amino acids. Trimming pared 6 bases from V and 8 bases from J, leaving 24 bases between. Original analysis: Quantification of nucleated cells was approximated via reference gene primer amplification. Profiled with immunoSEQ multiplex PCR; TCRdb holds only in-frame clones, not every one. That table gives V, J and clone size, and the DNA gave D and trimming. The sample has roughly 230,000 clones, around 89% seen once; the top ten hold 2.1%. The clonotype was recovered from a woman in her sixties or seventies with COVID-19, enrolled during active disease. The chain recombines TRBV2 with TRBJ2-3; D perhaps matches TRBD2 (6 bases). Specimen: peripheral blood. The CDR3 sequence is CASRARLVRDLGTQYF. In nucleotides, the CDR3 is TGTGCCAGCAGGGCTAGACTAGTTCGGGACCTTGGTACGCAGTATTTT. Using reference TRBV2 and TRBJ2-3 for the parts outside the CDR3, the full variable domain is EPEVTQTPSHQVTQMGQEVILRCVPISNHLYFYWYRQILGQKVEFLVSFYNNEISEKSEIFDDQFSVERPDGSNFTLKIRSTKLEDSAMYFCASRARLVRDLGTQYFGPGTRLTVL.